A selection of T cell receptor beta chains follows, all from one sample in a study. TCRdb reprocessed the 5' RACE reads with MiXCR, giving one entry per CDR3 protein. Of fewer than 65,000 distinct CDR3 sequences in the sample, approximately 31% were seen once. The sequenced sample was tumor-infiltrating naive CD4+ T cells sorted from the breast tumor. The source is a female donor with breast cancer. The CDR3 runs from the conserved cysteine through the conserved F or W. The D gene is left open where the match is weak. Some rows mark clone size as missing; the rest say once, few, many or name a class of expanded clone.

j_call v_call clone_size d_call cdr3_nt cdr3_aa
TRBJ2-7 TRBV6-5 - - TGTGCCAGCAGTTCCCCGGGACTCGGACCCTACGAGCAGTACTTC CASSSPGLGPYEQYF
TRBJ2-5 TRBV12-3/TRBV12-4 few TRBD2 TGTGCCAGCAGTTTGGATAGCGGGGGGGTGGAGACCCAGTACTTC CASSLDSGGVETQYF
TRBJ2-4 TRBV20-1 few TRBD1 TGCAGTGCTAGCTCTTTTGGGACAGAGGTTGGAAACATTCAGTACTTC CSASSFGTEVGNIQYF
TRBJ2-7 TRBV5-4 many - TGTGCCAGCAGCTTGGACGTGGCAAACTACGAGCAGTACTTC CASSLDVANYEQYF
TRBJ2-1 TRBV7-8 - TRBD1 TGTGCCAGCAGCACACACAGGGGATTGGACAATGAGCAGTTCTTC CASSTHRGLDNEQFF
TRBJ1-1 TRBV15 - - TGTGCCACCAGCAGAGATACGGCGTCGAACACTGAAGCTTTCTTT CATSRDTASNTEAFF
TRBJ2-5 TRBV7-2 many - TGTGCCAGCAGGAGGCAGGCTGGCGGACAAGAGACCCAGTACTTC CASRRQAGGQETQYF
TRBJ2-7 TRBV20-1 - TRBD2 TGCAGTGCTTCTAGGAGGGCGGGAGGCCCCTACGAGCAGTACTTC CSASRRAGGPYEQYF
TRBJ2-1 TRBV7-9 - TRBD2 TGTGCCAGCCTCGCTTTAGCGGGATACAATGAGCAGTTCTTC CASLALAGYNEQFF
TRBJ2-1 TRBV7-6 few TRBD2 TGTGCCAGCAGCTTGGAAGCGGGGGGGTTTTCCAATGAGCAGTTCTTC CASSLEAGGFSNEQFF
TRBJ1-5 TRBV15 few TRBD1 TGTGCCACCAGCAGAGCCGGGACAGGTAGCAATCAGCCCCAGCATTTT CATSRAGTGSNQPQHF
TRBJ1-1 TRBV6-6 - - TGTGCCAGCAGTTATATCTGGGACACTGAAGCTCTCTTT CASSYIWDTEALF
TRBJ2-1 TRBV7-9 - - TGTGCCAGCAGCTTATCGGTCGGTAATTACAATGAGCAGTTCTTC CASSLSVGNYNEQFF
TRBJ2-7 TRBV5-6 few TRBD2 TGTGCCAGCAGCCCAAGTACCGGGACTAGGGAAACCTACGAGCAGTACTTC CASSPSTGTRETYEQYF
TRBJ2-7 TRBV6-5 many TRBD1 TGTGCCAGCACCATAGCCGGGACAGGGGCCTACGAGCAGTACTTC CASTIAGTGAYEQYF
TRBJ1-6 TRBV4-3 - TRBD1 TGCGCCAGCAGCCAAGATAGGGGACAGGGGTTTCGAAGTTCACCCCTCCACTTT CASSQDRGQGFRSSPLHF
TRBJ2-5 TRBV11-2 - - TGTGCCAGCAATCAGGGAAAGACCCAGTACTTC CASNQGKTQYF
TRBJ2-3 TRBV7-8 - - TGTGCCAGCAGCCCCGCCGGGAACTCAGATACGCAGTATTTT CASSPAGNSDTQYF
TRBJ1-1 TRBV5-1 - TRBD1 TGCGCCAGCAGCCTTGGGACAGGGGGCGCGATGGCCACTGAAGCTTTCTTT CASSLGTGGAMATEAFF
TRBJ2-7 TRBV28 - TRBD2 TGTGCCAGCAGTCCTCCGAGTGTCAGGACTAGCGTACTCTCCTACGAGCAGTACTTC CASSPPSVRTSVLSYEQYF
TRBJ2-7 TRBV4-1 many - TGCGCCAGCAGCCCCGGGGACATGGGATTCTCCTACGAGCAGTACTTC CASSPGDMGFSYEQYF
TRBJ1-2 TRBV30 - - TGTGCCTGGAGTGTTGCAGTCCACTATGGCTACACCTTC CAWSVAVHYGYTF
TRBJ1-1 TRBV29-1 few TRBD1 TGCAGCGTACCCTTGACAGGGATGAACACTGAAGCTTTCTTT CSVPLTGMNTEAFF
TRBJ2-3 TRBV7-9 many TRBD2 TGTGCCAGTTTACCCCCGGGAGCGGGAGAGTCTTCAGATACGCAGTATTTT CASLPPGAGESSDTQYF
TRBJ2-2 TRBV20-1 many - TGCAGTGCCTATACTTGGACCGGGGAGCTGTTTTTT CSAYTWTGELFF
TRBJ2-7 TRBV20-1 few - TGCAGTGCTAGAAGGGGGGGTAGCTCCTACGAGCAGTACTTC CSARRGGSSYEQYF
TRBJ2-1 TRBV30 many TRBD1 TGTGCCTGGGCCGGGACAGACTCCTACAATGAGCAGTTCTTC CAWAGTDSYNEQFF
TRBJ2-3 TRBV12-3/TRBV12-4 many TRBD1 TGTGCCAGCAGTTTAGGGGCAGGGGGCGCAGATACGCAGTATTTT CASSLGAGGADTQYF
TRBJ2-7 TRBV7-2 - TRBD2 TGTGCCAGCAGCTTTTCTGGGGGGGTCTCCGAGCAGTACTTC CASSFSGGVSEQYF
TRBJ1-2 TRBV20-1 many TRBD1 TGCAGTGTAGGGACAGACTATGGCTACACCTTC CSVGTDYGYTF
TRBJ2-5 TRBV6-1 many TRBD2 TGTGCCAGCTCGGGACTAACTCAAAAAGAGACCCAGTACTTC CASSGLTQKETQYF
TRBJ1-1 TRBV24-1 many - TGTGCCACCAGTGATTTTGGCGGACAAGAAGCTTTCTTT CATSDFGGQEAFF
TRBJ2-7 TRBV20-1 - TRBD2 TGCAGTGCTAGAGGTGGACTAGCGGGAGAGGAGCAGTACTTC CSARGGLAGEEQYF
TRBJ2-3 TRBV9 few - TGTGCCAGCAGCGCCCAAGACTCAGATACGCAGTATTTT CASSAQDSDTQYF
TRBJ2-1 TRBV6-5 - TRBD1 TGTGCCAGCACCACTCCTAGGGGGCACCTGGGGAATGAGCAGTTCTTC CASTTPRGHLGNEQFF
TRBJ2-1 TRBV4-1 - - TGCGCCAGCAGCTTCCACTCCGGGGGAAGCCTCAATGAGCAGTTCTTC CASSFHSGGSLNEQFF
TRBJ1-2 TRBV2 - - TGTGCCAGCAGCCCCGACAGGCCATCCTTCTGGGGTGGCTACACCTTC CASSPDRPSFWGGYTF
TRBJ2-5 TRBV12-3/TRBV12-4 - - TGTGCCAGCAGTTATAACGTGGGCCAAGAGACCCAGTACTTC CASSYNVGQETQYF
TRBJ1-6 TRBV7-9 once - TGTGCCAGCAGCAGTAACAGCTATAATTCACCCCTCCACTTT CASSSNSYNSPLHF
TRBJ2-5 TRBV7-3 many - TGTGCCAGCAGCTTAAACGGAGGGGGCCAAGAGACCCAGTACTTC CASSLNGGGQETQYF
TRBJ2-5 TRBV7-8 - TRBD1 TGTGCCAGCAGCCAACAGGGGGCGGAGACCCAGTACTTC CASSQQGAETQYF
TRBJ1-1 TRBV20-1 few - TGCAGTGCTAGGATACAGGGCACTGAAGCTTTCTTT CSARIQGTEAFF
TRBJ1-1 TRBV12-3/TRBV12-4 few - TGTGCCAGCAGTTTCTTTGTATGGACAGAGAACACTGAAGCTTTCTTT CASSFFVWTENTEAFF
TRBJ2-2 TRBV30 many TRBD2 TGTGCCTGGAGCGTAAGAGCGGGAGTCGGGACCGGGGAGCTGTTTTTT CAWSVRAGVGTGELFF
TRBJ2-3 TRBV7-3 - - TGTGCCAGCAGCTTTCAGGGGCTACCCACAGATACGCAGTATTTT CASSFQGLPTDTQYF
TRBJ2-5 TRBV5-6 many TRBD2 TGTGCCAGCAGCACTCTAGCGGGAGGCCGGGAGACCCAGTACTTC CASSTLAGGRETQYF
TRBJ2-3 TRBV6-2/TRBV6-3 few TRBD2 TGTGCCAGTCCCCTCCTTCTCGGACTAGCGGAAAACACAGATACGCAGTATTTT CASPLLLGLAENTDTQYF
TRBJ1-1 TRBV7-2 few - TGTGCCAGCAGCTTAAGATCAGGGGCTGAAGCTTTCTTT CASSLRSGAEAFF
TRBJ2-5 TRBV6-6 - TRBD1 TGTGCCAGCAGTCCTGGTGGGGACAGCCTAGGGGAGACCCAGTACTTC CASSPGGDSLGETQYF
TRBJ1-2 TRBV6-1 - TRBD1 TGTGCCAGCAGTGGACCTTTGAGGACAGGGAGCTACACCTTC CASSGPLRTGSYTF
TRBJ1-1 TRBV7-2 - - TGTGCCAGCAGCTTAAGGGCGGGCACTGAAGCTTTCTTT CASSLRAGTEAFF
TRBJ1-2 TRBV30 few - TGTGCCTGGAGTGAGCAGGGGAGCGATGGCTACACCTTC CAWSEQGSDGYTF
TRBJ2-1 TRBV21-1 - - TGTGCCAGCAGCAAAGTCTCGACTAGCGGGAGGAGACGTGAGCAGTTCTTC CASSKVSTSGRRREQFF
TRBJ1-2 TRBV25-1 - - TGTGCCAGCAGTGACGGGCCTGATGGCTACACCTTC CASSDGPDGYTF
TRBJ2-1 TRBV20-1 many TRBD2 TGCAGTCCTAGCGGGAGATTAGGTGAGCAGTTCTTC CSPSGRLGEQFF
TRBJ1-2 TRBV15 - - TGCGCCACCTCGAGGGGCACACAGGTAAATGGCTACACCTTC CATSRGTQVNGYTF
TRBJ2-1 TRBV7-3 - - TGTGCCAGCAGCTCCGGACAGACCGGGGGAGGTGAGCAGTTCTTC CASSSGQTGGGEQFF
TRBJ2-7 TRBV29-1 - - TGCAGCGTCACCCGGGAGTACAGGGGAGGCGAGCAGTACTTC CSVTREYRGGEQYF
TRBJ2-7 TRBV7-2 few TRBD1 TGTGCCAGCAGCTTACAGGGGGCAGTTATCTACGAGCAGTACTTC CASSLQGAVIYEQYF
TRBJ2-5 TRBV28 - - TGTGCCAGCAGTGACGCGACCCAGTACTTC CASSDATQYF